Shown below are 26 T cell receptor beta chains from a single sample sequenced in a study of blood T cell repertoires in COVID-19. Using immunoSEQ multiplex PCR, the repertoire was profiled, and TCRdb retains in-frame clones only, with some absent. The table includes about 130,000 clones, around 79% detected once. Sequenced input: peripheral blood. These receptor sequences come from a woman aged 70-85 years with COVID-19, enrolled during active disease.

This clone has a handful of counts. The V gene is TRBV7-2, the J gene TRBJ1-2; 7 bases line up with TRBD1. CDR1 and CDR2 from the germline V gene are SGHTA and FQGNSA. This CDR3 is 15 amino acids long. V shed 1 base, J shed 5 bases, and the junction held 7 bases outside the gene matches. The chain's CDR3 is CASSLVQGSGYGYTF. CDR3 sequence (DNA): TGTGCCAGCAGCTTAGTACAGGGGAGCGGGTATGGCTACACCTTC.

The CDR3 region has the DNA TGTGCCAGCAGCGCCAGGGAGGGTAATGAAAAACTGTTTTTT. Translating it yields CASSAREGNEKLFF. This rearrangement joins TRBV9 to TRBJ1-4; a weak D match, TRBD1 (5 bases). Germline V lookup: CDR1 SGDLS, CDR2 YYNGEE. V lost 3 bases and J 4 bases, leaving 10 bases between the germline ends. The CDR3 runs to 14 residues.

V and J are TRBV19 and TRBJ2-4; TRBD2 is a possible D gene (6 bases). CDR1 and CDR2 (germline): LNHDA, SQIVND (reference sequence). CDR3 length equals 14 residues. The V gene lost 10 bases and the J gene lost 5 bases, with 18 bases spanning the gap. The CDR3 loop is CATFRGTVQNIQYF. The CDR3 coding sequence is TGTGCCACCTTCCGGGGGACGGTCCAAAACATTCAGTACTTC.

This clone showed up just a few times. The chain recombines TRBV30 with TRBJ1-1; possible D gene TRBD1, 5 bases. Looked up from germline, CDR1 is GTSNPN and CDR2 is SVGIG (reference sequence). The CDR3 totals 15 residues. V dropped 3 bases and J dropped 10 bases, with 24 bases sitting between them. CDR3 DNA: TGTGCCTGGAGCCCCGGGAGGGGAAGGCATTTTGGAGCTTTCTTT. Amino acid sequence: CAWSPGRGRHFGAFF.

CDR3 sequence: CASKGTGRNQPQHF. The CDR3 DNA reads TGTGCCAGTAAGGGAACAGGGCGCAATCAGCCCCAGCATTTT. The chain joins TRBV19 to TRBJ1-5; tentative D call: TRBD1 (6 bases). Trimming removed 7 bases from V and 2 bases from J, with 12 bases in between. The CDR3 runs 14 residues. Germline V lookup: CDR1 LNHDA, CDR2 SQIVND (reference sequence).

DNA of the CDR3: TGTGCCAGCCACCCACGGGGGAGCGGGGGAAAGTACAATGAGCAGTTCTTC. It yields the protein CASHPRGSGGKYNEQFF. V and J are TRBV19 and TRBJ2-1, with 8 bases fitting TRBD2. There are 17 residues in the CDR3. Trimming removed 9 bases from V and 4 bases from J; junction bases left unmatched: 17. Per the germline V gene, CDR1 is LNHDA and CDR2 is SQIVND (reference sequence). The full variable domain, in which reference TRBV19 and TRBJ2-1 provide the parts outside the CDR3, is DGGITQSPKYLFRKEGQNVTLSCEQNLNHDAMYWYRQDPGQGLRLIYYSQIVNDFQKGDIAEGYSVSREKKESFPLTVTSAQKNPTAFYLCASHPRGSGGKYNEQFFGPGTRLTVL.

The chain couples TRBV5-1 to TRBJ1-1, with D possibly being TRBD1 (6 bases). Germline loops: CDR1 SGHRS, CDR2 YFSETQ. CDR3 length: 15 amino acids. The V and J ends lost 1 base and 6 bases respectively, with 16 bases between them. DNA of the CDR3: TGCGCCAGCAGCTTGCCGCAGGGGAGTATTGCTGAAGCTTTCTTT. Encoded protein: CASSLPQGSIAEAFF. Complete variable domain (other parts from reference TRBV5-1 and TRBJ1-1): KAGVTQTPRYLIKTRGQQVTLSCSPISGHRSVSWYQQTPGQGLQFLFEYFSETQRNKGNFPGRFSGRQFSNSRSEMNVSTLELGDSALYLCASSLPQGSIAEAFFGQGTRLTVV.

The CDR3 here is CASSQTSRGYYGYTF. The CDR3 DNA is TGTGCCAGCAGCCAAACCAGCAGGGGCTACTATGGCTACACCTTC. The chain carries TRBV3-1 (or the pseudogene TRBV3-2) and TRBJ1-2, with D maybe TRBD1 (6 bases). The V end was cut by 2 bases, the J end by 3 bases, with 13 bases between. The CDR3 runs to 15 residues. Germline CDR1 LGHDT, CDR2 YNNKEL (reference sequence).

V is TRBV6-5 and J is TRBJ2-7; 9 bases map to TRBD1. The trim removed 6 bases at V and 3 bases at J, leaving 6 bases unmatched. This CDR3 has 14 amino acids. Germline-derived CDR1 and CDR2 are MNHEY and SVGAGI. The CDR3 DNA is TGTGCCAGCAGATCACAGGGGGCGTTCTACGAGCAGTACTTC. This gives the protein CASRSQGAFYEQYF.

The rearrangement uses TRBV10-3 and TRBJ1-1; D might be TRBD1 (5 bases). Germline assignment: CDR1 ENHRY and CDR2 SYGVKD. The CDR3 extends over 11 amino acids. V dropped 8 bases and J dropped 8 bases, with 12 bases sitting between them. CDR3 nucleotides: TGTGCCATCGGACGCGGGGCGGAAGCTTTCTTT. Translating it yields CAIGRGAEAFF.

CDR3 DNA: TGTGCCAGCAGTGCTACCCCCTCGTGGGGGGACGGATCACCCCTCCACTTT. Its protein is CASSATPSWGDGSPLHF. The rearrangement links TRBV6-1 to TRBJ1-6, with a tentative D call TRBD1 (5 bases). The CDR3 contains 17 residues. The V end was cut by 4 bases, the J end by 10 bases, with 23 bases between. Germline-derived CDR1 and CDR2 are MNHNS and SASEGT.

The chain couples TRBV7-2 to TRBJ1-1, with D hard to call. With 5 bases removed from V and 1 base from J, the gap between germline ends came to 14 bases. CDR1 SGHTA and CDR2 FQGNSA come from the germline V gene. There are 15 residues in the CDR3. The CDR3 DNA reads TGTGCCAGCAGCCCCCAGACCCTAGGGAACACTGAAGCTTTCTTT. Its translation is CASSPQTLGNTEAFF. Full variable domain (remainder filled in from reference TRBV7-2 and TRBJ1-1): GAGVSQSPSNKVTEKGKDVELRCDPISGHTALYWYRQSLGQGLEFLIYFQGNSAPDKSGLPSDRFSAERTGGSVSTLTIQRTQQEDSAVYLCASSPQTLGNTEAFFGQGTRLTVV.

The genes are TRBV4-2 and TRBJ1-1; TRBD1 is a possible D gene (6 bases). CDR1 is LGHNA and CDR2 is YNFKEQ in the germline V gene. Trimming pared 0 bases from V and 0 bases from J, leaving 8 bases between. This CDR3 region has 15 residues. The CDR3 is CASSQDAGVNTEAFF. In nucleotides, the CDR3 is TGTGCCAGCAGCCAAGATGCAGGGGTGAACACTGAAGCTTTCTTT.

The chain carries TRBV5-6 and TRBJ1-6; no definite D call. V lost 3 bases, J lost 0 bases, and 10 bases lay in between. The CDR3 is 16 amino acids. Germline V gene lookup returns CDR1 SGHDT and CDR2 YYEEEE. CDR3 DNA sequence: TGTGCCAGCAGCTCGGGGTACAGCTCCTATAATTCACCCCTCCACTTT. Its translation is CASSSGYSSYNSPLHF.

This clone was detected only a few times. At one end the junction does not follow the germline gene, possibly because of a read error. This rearrangement joins TRBV7-7 to TRBJ1-1; D remains ambiguous. The germline V gene encodes CDR1 SSHAT and CDR2 FNYEAQ (reference sequence). The CDR3 runs to 13 residues. The CDR3 DNA reads as TGTGCTAGCAGCTTAGACGCTCGAGCGGAAGCTTTCTTT. Its translation: CASSLDARAEAFF.

This chain uses TRBV9 with TRBJ1-4, with a weak D call TRBD1 (5 bases). Germline V gene lookup returns CDR1 SGDLS and CDR2 YYNGEE. This CDR3 spans 16 amino acids. V lost 3 bases, J lost 10 bases, and 22 bases lay in between. CDR3 sequence: CASSAQGTGVLRKLFF. CDR3 DNA: TGTGCCAGCAGCGCCCAGGGTACGGGGGTTCTTCGAAAACTGTTTTTT.

The genes are TRBV5-1 and TRBJ2-1, with 7 bases identical to TRBD2. This CDR3 has 14 amino acids. Germline-derived CDR1 and CDR2 are SGHRS and YFSETQ. The ends lost 0 bases at V and 10 bases at J; junction bases unmatched: 7. The CDR3 DNA reads as TGCGCCAGCAGCTTGGGGGGACTATCCGGCGAGCAGTTCTTC. This sequence encodes CASSLGGLSGEQFF.

V gene TRBV9 combines with J gene TRBJ2-1; no firm D call. The CDR3 runs to 11 residues. The germline gives CDR1 SGDLS, CDR2 YYNGEE. The V end lost 3 bases, the J end lost 8 bases, and 6 bases lay between the germline ends. The CDR3 protein is CASSARDEQFF. The CDR3, as DNA: TGTGCCAGCAGCGCACGGGATGAGCAGTTCTTC.

This chain uses TRBV15 with TRBJ1-4, with a tentative D call TRBD1 (5 bases). The ends were cut back, 3 bases at V and 8 bases at J, with 16 bases in the middle. The CDR3 has 15 amino acids. Germline loops: CDR1 LNHNV, CDR2 YYDKDF (reference sequence). CDR3 coding DNA: TGTGCCACCAGCAGGGCCGGGACTCGACGGGAAAAACTGTTTTTT. This gives the protein CATSRAGTRREKLFF.

The chain carries TRBV29-1 and TRBJ1-5; possible D gene TRBD1, 6 bases. The V end was cut by 7 bases, the J end by 6 bases, with 13 bases between. Germline V gene lookup returns CDR1 SQVTM and CDR2 ANQGSEA. The CDR3 contains 12 residues. CDR3 sequence: CSGGGGGQPQHF. Here the CDR3 DNA reads TGCAGCGGAGGGGGGGGAGGTCAGCCCCAGCATTTT. Supplemented by reference TRBV29-1 and TRBJ1-5, the full variable domain reads SAVISQKPSRDICQRGTSLTIQCQVDSQVTMMFWYRQQPGQSLTLIATANQGSEATYESGFVIDKFPISRPNLTFSTLTVSNMSPEDSSIYLCSGGGGGQPQHFGDGTRLSIL.

The chain links TRBV2 to TRBJ2-3; TRBD1 matches 9 bases. V dropped 6 bases and J dropped 2; count of bases not matched to a gene: 6. Germline lookup yields CDR1 SNHLY and CDR2 FYNNEI. This CDR3 contains 15 residues. The CDR3 reads CASSPGTGFTDTQYF. For the CDR3, the DNA is TGTGCCAGCAGCCCCGGGACAGGGTTCACAGATACGCAGTATTTT.

This rearrangement joins TRBV5-1 to TRBJ1-6; D is unresolved. From germline, CDR1 is SGHRS and CDR2 YFSETQ. There are 15 residues in the CDR3. V lost 0 bases and J 9 bases, leaving 13 bases between the germline ends. CDR3 amino acids: CASSLERFVRSPLHF. CDR3 sequence (DNA): TGCGCCAGCAGCTTGGAGAGGTTCGTTCGTTCACCCCTCCACTTT.

The sample holds a few counts of this clone. The chain recombines TRBV5-1 with TRBJ2-5; weak D call: TRBD2 (6 bases). The CDR3 consists of 17 residues. In germline, CDR1 is SGHRS, CDR2 YFSETQ. V was clipped by 4 bases and J by 5 bases, with 24 bases between them. DNA for the CDR3: TGCGCCAGCAGCCCCACCGTAGCGGCTCAGGGATCGGAGACCCAGTACTTC. Its translation: CASSPTVAAQGSETQYF.

Written as DNA, the CDR3 is TGTGCCAGCAGCCTCAGGGGTGGAGATACGCAGTATTTT. It codes for CASSLRGGDTQYF. V is TRBV3-1 (or the pseudogene TRBV3-2) and J is TRBJ2-3; maybe TRBD1 (6 bases). The ends were cut back, 4 bases at V and 5 bases at J, with 10 bases in the middle. The CDR3 consists of 13 residues. From germline, CDR1 is LGHDT and CDR2 YNNKEL (reference sequence).

J is TRBJ1-1 and V is TRBV19, with D hard to call. V gave up 8 bases and J gave up 2 bases, with 12 bases separating them. The CDR3 is 13 residues long. The germline gives CDR1 LNHDA, CDR2 SQIVND (reference sequence). The CDR3 region has the DNA TGTGCCAGTCAGGTGGGCCCAAACACTGAAGCTTTCTTT. This encodes CASQVGPNTEAFF.

This sequence joins TRBV30 and TRBJ2-5, with 9 bases lining up with TRBD2. The CDR3 loop spans 15 amino acids. The V gene end was trimmed by 0 bases and the J gene end by 0 bases; junction bases not matched to a gene: 2. Germline CDR1 reads GTSNPN; CDR2 reads SVGIG (reference sequence). The CDR3 sequence is CAWSVIAGDQETQYF. The CDR3 DNA reads TGTGCCTGGAGTGTTATAGCGGGGGACCAAGAGACCCAGTACTTC.